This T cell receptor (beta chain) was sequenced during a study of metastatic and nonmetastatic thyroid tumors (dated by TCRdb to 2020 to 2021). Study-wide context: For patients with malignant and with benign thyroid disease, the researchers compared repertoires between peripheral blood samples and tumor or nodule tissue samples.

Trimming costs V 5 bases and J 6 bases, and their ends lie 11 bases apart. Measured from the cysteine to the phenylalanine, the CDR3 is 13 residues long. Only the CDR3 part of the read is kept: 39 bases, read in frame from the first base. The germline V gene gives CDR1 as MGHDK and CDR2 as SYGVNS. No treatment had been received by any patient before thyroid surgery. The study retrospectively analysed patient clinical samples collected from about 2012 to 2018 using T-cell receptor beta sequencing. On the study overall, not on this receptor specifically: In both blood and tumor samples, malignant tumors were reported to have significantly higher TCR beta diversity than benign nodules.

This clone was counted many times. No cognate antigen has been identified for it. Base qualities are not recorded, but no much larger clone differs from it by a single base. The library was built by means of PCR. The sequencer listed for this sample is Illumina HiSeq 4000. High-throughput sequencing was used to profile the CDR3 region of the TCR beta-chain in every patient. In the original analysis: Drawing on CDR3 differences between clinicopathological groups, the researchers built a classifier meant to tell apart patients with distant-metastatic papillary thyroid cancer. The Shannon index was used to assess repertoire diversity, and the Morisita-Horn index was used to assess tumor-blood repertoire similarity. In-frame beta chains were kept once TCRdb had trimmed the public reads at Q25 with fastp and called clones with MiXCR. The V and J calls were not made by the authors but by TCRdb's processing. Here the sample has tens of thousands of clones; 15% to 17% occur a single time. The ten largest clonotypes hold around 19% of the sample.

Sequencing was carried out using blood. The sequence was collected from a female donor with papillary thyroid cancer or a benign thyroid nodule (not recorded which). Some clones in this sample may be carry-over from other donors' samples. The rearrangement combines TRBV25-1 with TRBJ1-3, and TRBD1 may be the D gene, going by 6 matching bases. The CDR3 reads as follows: CASSFGQQNTIYF. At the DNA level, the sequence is TGTGCCAGCAGTTTCGGACAGCAAAACACCATATATTTT.